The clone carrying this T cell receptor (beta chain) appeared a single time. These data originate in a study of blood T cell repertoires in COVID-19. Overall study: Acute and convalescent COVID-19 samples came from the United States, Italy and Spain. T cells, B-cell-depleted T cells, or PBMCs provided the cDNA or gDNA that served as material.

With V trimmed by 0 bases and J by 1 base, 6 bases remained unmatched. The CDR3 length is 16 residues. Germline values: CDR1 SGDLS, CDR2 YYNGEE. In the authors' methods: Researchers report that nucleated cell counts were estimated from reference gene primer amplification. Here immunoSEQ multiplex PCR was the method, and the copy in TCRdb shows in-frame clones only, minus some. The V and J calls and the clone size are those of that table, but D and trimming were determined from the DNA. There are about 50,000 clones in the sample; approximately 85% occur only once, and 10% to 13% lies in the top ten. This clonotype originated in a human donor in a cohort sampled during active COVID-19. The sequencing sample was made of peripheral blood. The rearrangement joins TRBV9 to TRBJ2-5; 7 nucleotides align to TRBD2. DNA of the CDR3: TGTGCCAGCAGCGTAGGGGCCGCGGGAGCCCAAGAGACCCAGTACTTC. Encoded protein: CASSVGAAGAQETQYF.